These 13 T cell receptor beta chains came from one sample sequenced in a study of T cell changes during pregnancy in multiple sclerosis. Only in-frame clones appear in the TCRdb table, and some are missing; sequencing was by immunoSEQ multiplex PCR. The sample has roughly 28,000 clones, roughly 92% seen once. The source was CD8+ T cells from peripheral blood mononuclear cells, collected before pregnancy. The receptor source for this set is a female donor with multiple sclerosis, enrolled in a pregnancy study.

The table lists this clone with a count of one. The genes are TRBV2 and TRBJ2-3; the match to TRBD2 covers 8 bases. Trimming took 8 bases from V and 3 from J; bases not matched to a gene: 16. Germline loops: CDR1 SNHLY, CDR2 FYNNEI. The CDR3 contains 17 residues. CDR3 nucleotides: TGTGCCAGCCTCCCCAGGACTAGCTCGGTGACGACAGATACGCAGTATTTT. Encoded protein: CASLPRTSSVTTDTQYF. The complete variable domain, with remaining parts taken from reference TRBV2 and TRBJ2-3, reads EPEVTQTPSHQVTQMGQEVILRCVPISNHLYFYWYRQILGQKVEFLVSFYNNEISEKSEIFDDQFSVERPDGSNFTLKIRSTKLEDSAMYFCASLPRTSSVTTDTQYFGPGTRLTVL.

This rearrangement joins TRBV7-7 to TRBJ2-7; D gene unclear. The CDR3 totals 12 residues. From germline, CDR1 is SSHAT and CDR2 FNYEAQ (reference sequence). V lost 4 bases and J lost 6, with 10 bases in between. The CDR3 nucleotides are TGTGCCAGCAGCTCGAGTCCTGGCGAGCAGTACTTC. Protein product: CASSSSPGEQYF.

The chain couples TRBV7-9 to TRBJ1-5, with TRBD1 identical over 9 bases. The CDR3 has 17 residues. Trimming at V came to 0 bases and at J to 4 bases, leaving 7 bases not matched to a gene. Germline V gene lookup returns CDR1 SEHNR and CDR2 FQNEAQ (reference sequence). The CDR3 DNA sequence: TGTGCCAGCAGCTTAGCTACCGGGACAGGGTTTAATCAGCCCCAGCATTTT. It yields the protein CASSLATGTGFNQPQHF.

This chain connects TRBV7-2 to TRBJ2-2; D perhaps matches TRBD2 (6 bases). The germline V and J ends were trimmed by 5 bases and 6 bases, with 16 bases remaining between them. The CDR3 covers 15 residues. Germline loops: CDR1 SGHTA, CDR2 FQGNSA. The CDR3 DNA reads as TGTGCCAGCAGCCTAGTTCCGGGGGTGTCCGGGGAGCTGTTTTTT. It encodes CASSLVPGVSGELFF.

The rearrangement links TRBV12-5 to TRBJ2-7; no definite D call. Trimming stripped 5 bases from V and 4 bases from J, with 18 bases between. Germline CDR1 is LGHNT and CDR2 is FRNRAP. The CDR3 loop spans 15 amino acids. The CDR3 nucleotides read TGTGCTAGTGGTCCCCCCAGCGCAGTCGAATACGAGCAGTACTTC. Translating it yields CASGPPSAVEYEQYF.

The chain links TRBV5-1 to TRBJ2-5, with D unresolved. The CDR3 extends over 12 amino acids. The V gene lost 4 bases and the J gene lost 2 bases, with 6 bases spanning the gap. CDR1 and CDR2 (germline): SGHRS, YFSETQ. This chain's CDR3 is CASSLKQETQYF. The CDR3 bases are TGCGCCAGCAGCCTTAAACAAGAGACCCAGTACTTC.

This clone was observed a single time. This sequence joins TRBV30 and TRBJ1-1, with D perhaps TRBD1 (6 bases). This CDR3 is 11 amino acids long. Trimming shortened V by 5 bases and J by 7 bases, and 11 bases separated the two germline ends. Germline lookup yields CDR1 GTSNPN and CDR2 SVGIG (reference sequence). The CDR3 region has the DNA TGTGCCTGGGAGGAAGGGGGTGAAGCTTTCTTT. Residues: CAWEEGGEAFF.

The chain links TRBV5-4 to TRBJ2-5, with 8 bases fitting TRBD2. Germline assignment: CDR1 SGHNT and CDR2 YYREEE (reference sequence). Unmatched junction bases numbered 3, after V lost 0 bases and J lost 5 bases. The CDR3 sequence is 14 residues long. The CDR3 coding sequence is TGTGCCAGCAGCTTGGGGACTAGCAAGGAGACCCAGTACTTC. It yields the protein CASSLGTSKETQYF.

The V and J genes are TRBV6-6 and TRBJ2-2; 7 bases match TRBD2. The CDR3 covers 16 residues. Germline-derived CDR1 and CDR2 are MNHNY and SVGAGI (reference sequence). J lost 4 bases, V lost 4 bases, and 9 bases had no gene match. CDR3 in amino acids: CASSFLAAPSTGELFF. The DNA for the CDR3 is TGTGCCAGCAGTTTCCTAGCGGCCCCATCCACCGGGGAGCTGTTTTTT.

The chain uses TRBV10-3 and TRBJ2-2; no firm D call. Trimming shortened V by 8 bases and J by 5 bases, and 6 bases separated the two germline ends. The CDR3 has 11 amino acids. Germline V gene sequence: CDR1 ENHRY, CDR2 SYGVKD. CDR3 protein: CAIYRTGELFF. The CDR3 nucleotides read TGTGCCATCTACAGAACCGGGGAGCTGTTTTTT.

The V and J genes are TRBV6-1 and TRBJ1-2, with D perhaps TRBD1 (5 bases). This CDR3 is built from 15 residues. Trimming cost V 3 bases and J 0 bases, with 11 bases left between them. CDR1 MNHNS and CDR2 SASEGT come from the germline V gene. CDR3 protein: CASSDNMGPNYGYTF. CDR3 coding DNA: TGTGCCAGCAGTGACAACATGGGGCCTAACTATGGCTACACCTTC.

This chain links TRBV28 with TRBJ2-5; 10 nucleotides match TRBD1. Germline lookup yields CDR1 MDHEN and CDR2 SYDVKM. Germline trimming cut 4 bases from V and 2 bases from J; bases unmatched to any gene: 13. The CDR3 sequence is 18 residues long. Here the CDR3 DNA reads TGTGCCAGCAGTTCCGCTGACAGGGGGCGTCTGTTACAAGAGACCCAGTACTTC. It specifies CASSSADRGRLLQETQYF.

The chain uses TRBV5-1 and TRBJ2-7, with 7 nucleotides matching TRBD1. The ends lost 1 base at V and 3 bases at J; junction bases unmatched: 4. CDR1 and CDR2 from the germline V gene are SGHRS and YFSETQ. The CDR3 extends over 14 amino acids. In DNA, the CDR3 is TGCGCCAGCAGCTTGCGGGACAGCGACTACGAGCAGTACTTC. This codes for CASSLRDSDYEQYF.